This TCR beta chain was documented in a study of T cells after yellow fever vaccination. For the study at large: The authors prepared low-cell-number fractions using SMART-Seq v4 Ultra Low Input. Findings of the study overall: Post-booster repertoires contained most primary-vaccination clones again (roughly 96% CD4, around 88% CD8). Researchers report a weaker secondary response that nonetheless peaked faster, day 5 versus 15.

The germline V gene encodes CDR1 LNHDA and CDR2 SQIVND (reference sequence). V was cut by 7 bases and J by 6 bases, with 9 bases left in between. The CDR3 has 11 amino acids. For TCR, cDNA came from 5'RACE template switching, which added a universal primer site and UMIs. TCRdb analysed the 5' RACE reads with MiXCR anew, one entry per CDR3 protein. This table holds roughly 310,000 distinct CDR3 sequences, roughly 3.5% found once. At least ten counts were recorded for this clonotype. Its antigen is unknown. This receptor was taken from a man younger than 35 who received the YFV17D yellow fever vaccine. V usage is TRBV19 and J usage is TRBJ1-1; D unclear. Sequencing was performed on PBMCs, taken on the day of the yellow fever booster vaccination. The CDR3 reads CASTDSAEAFF. CDR3 DNA: TGTGCCAGTACCGACTCGGCTGAAGCTTTCTTT.